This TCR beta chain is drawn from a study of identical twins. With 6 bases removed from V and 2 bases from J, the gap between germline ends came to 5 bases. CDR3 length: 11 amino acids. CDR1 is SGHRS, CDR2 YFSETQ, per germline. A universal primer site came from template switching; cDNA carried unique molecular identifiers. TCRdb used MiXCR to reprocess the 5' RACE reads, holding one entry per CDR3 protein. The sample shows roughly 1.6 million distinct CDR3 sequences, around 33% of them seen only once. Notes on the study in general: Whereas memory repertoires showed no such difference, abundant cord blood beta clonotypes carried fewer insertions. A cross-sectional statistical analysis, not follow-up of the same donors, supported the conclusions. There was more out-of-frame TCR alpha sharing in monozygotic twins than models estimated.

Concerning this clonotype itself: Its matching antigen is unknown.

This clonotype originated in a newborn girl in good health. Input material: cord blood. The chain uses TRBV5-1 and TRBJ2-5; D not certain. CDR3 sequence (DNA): TGCGCCAGCAACCGTCAAGAGACCCAGTACTTC. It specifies CASNRQETQYF.